A single sample gave rise to the 25 T cell receptor beta chains below, sequenced in a study of human T cells and chemical hapten exposure. Time point specified: patch test 1, 2 weeks after DPC sensitization. Treatment described: therapeutic diphenylcyclopropenone sensitization with weekly scalp DPC. TCRdb used MiXCR to reprocess the RACE reads, holding one entry per CDR3 protein. The sample has more than 80,000 distinct CDR3 sequences, around 7% seen once. The material was whole blood, obtained in connection with sensitization to the hapten diphenylcyclopropenone (DPC). These receptors were taken from a woman in her thirties with alopecia areata. Some clones in this sample may be carry-over from other donors' samples.

This clonotype was counted many times. The V gene is TRBV6-6, the J gene TRBJ2-3, with 8 bases matching TRBD2. The V and J ends lost 4 bases and 1 base, in that order; junction bases with no gene match: 4. The CDR3 loop spans 15 amino acids. Germline V lookup: CDR1 MNHNY, CDR2 SVGAGI (reference sequence). The CDR3 is CASSFSGDGTDTQYF. The CDR3 DNA sequence: TGTGCCAGCAGTTTTAGCGGGGACGGCACAGATACGCAGTATTTT.

This clonotype was counted at least ten times. This chain joins TRBV30 and TRBJ1-1; D uncertain. V was pared by 2 bases and J by 6 bases, with 13 bases between. CDR3 length equals 13 residues. The germline gives CDR1 GTSNPN, CDR2 SVGIG (reference sequence). CDR3 nucleotide sequence: TGTGCCTGGAGTTTCGGACGGGTGGCTGAAGCTTTCTTT. This gives the protein CAWSFGRVAEAFF.

A few counts support this clonotype. The rearrangement links TRBV3-1 to TRBJ1-2, with D possibly being TRBD1 (5 bases). The CDR3 is 14 amino acids. CDR1 and CDR2 from the germline V gene are LGHDT and YNNKEL (reference sequence). Trimming removed 0 bases from V and 4 bases from J, with 9 bases in between. CDR3 region: CASSQEGTCYGYTF. The CDR3 DNA sequence: TGTGCCAGCAGCCAAGAAGGGACGTGCTATGGCTACACCTTC.

Many counts were recorded for this clonotype. The chain recombines TRBV25-1 with TRBJ2-1; D possibly corresponds to TRBD1 (6 bases). Germline V lookup: CDR1 MGHDK, CDR2 SYGVNS. The CDR3 is 14 amino acids. Trimming took 8 bases from V and 3 from J, leaving 14 bases between them. The CDR3 region has the DNA TGTGCCAGCCTGGGGGCCGGATTCTACAATGAGCAGTTCTTC. It specifies CASLGAGFYNEQFF.

This clonotype was detected many times. This chain joins TRBV29-1 and TRBJ2-3; D might be TRBD2 (6 bases). CDR1 and CDR2 from the germline V gene are SQVTM and ANQGSEA. Trimming stripped 4 bases from V and 6 bases from J, with 11 bases between. CDR3 size: 12 residues. Written as DNA, the CDR3 is TGCAGCGTTGCGGCGGGGAGGGATACGCAGTATTTT. Translated, it gives CSVAAGRDTQYF.

This clonotype was seen at least ten times. J is TRBJ2-7 and V is TRBV20-1; D is possibly TRBD2 (6 bases). V lost 3 bases to trimming and J lost 2 bases, with 20 bases between them. The CDR3 contains 16 residues. Per germline, CDR1 DFQATT and CDR2 SNEGSKA (reference sequence). CDR3 sequence: CSASLVGGPKAYEQYF. In DNA, the CDR3 is TGCAGTGCTAGTCTTGTGGGGGGTCCTAAGGCCTACGAGCAGTACTTC.

This clonotype has ten or more counts. The rearrangement links TRBV3-1 to TRBJ1-3; 7 bases align to TRBD1. This CDR3 is built from 17 residues. The trim removed 4 bases at V and 4 bases at J, leaving 13 bases unmatched. CDR1 is LGHDT and CDR2 is YNNKEL in the germline V gene (reference sequence). CDR3 region: CASSLPRGHRGGNTIYF. CDR3 in DNA: TGTGCCAGCAGCCTGCCTAGGGGACACAGGGGAGGAAACACCATATATTTT.

This clonotype has at least ten counts. The rearrangement links TRBV10-3 to TRBJ2-2, with D unresolved. CDR1 ENHRY and CDR2 SYGVKD come from the germline V gene. V was shortened by 2 bases and J by 5 bases, with 6 bases between the two germline ends. This CDR3 contains 13 residues. CDR3 bases: TGTGCCATCAGTGAGGTTGGAACCGGGGAGCTGTTTTTT. Amino acid sequence: CAISEVGTGELFF.

Ten or more counts support this clonotype. The chain carries TRBV4-2 and TRBJ2-7, with D perhaps matching TRBD1 (6 bases). V shed 0 bases and J shed 1 base, with 13 bases lying between them. This CDR3 spans 16 amino acids. Germline CDR1 is LGHNA and CDR2 is YNFKEQ. Here the CDR3 reads CASSQDPGTGSYEQYF. Here the CDR3 DNA reads TGTGCCAGCAGCCAAGATCCGGGAACAGGGTCCTACGAGCAGTACTTC.

This clonotype was counted a few times. The chain combines TRBV3-1 with TRBJ2-7; 10 nucleotides match TRBD1. The CDR3 covers 16 residues. CDR1 is LGHDT, CDR2 YNNKEL, per germline (reference sequence). Unmatched junction bases numbered 8, after V lost 4 bases and J lost 2 bases. The CDR3 is CASSPHPGTGAYEQYF. The CDR3 nucleotides read TGTGCCAGCAGCCCTCACCCCGGGACAGGGGCCTACGAGCAGTACTTC.

This clonotype was picked up many times. This chain links TRBV29-1 with TRBJ2-3, with D perhaps given as TRBD1 or TRBD2 (5 bases each). V dropped 3 bases and J dropped 10 bases, with 17 bases sitting between them. CDR3 length equals 13 residues. From germline, CDR1 is SQVTM and CDR2 ANQGSEA. The CDR3 nucleotides are TGCAGCGTTGAGGGACGGAACTATGCGGCGCAGTATTTT. Its translation: CSVEGRNYAAQYF.

This clonotype was detected once. The junction does not match germline at one end; this may be a read error. The CDR3 is CGAYVTAEAFF. The CDR3 DNA follows: TGCGGTGCCTACGTGACAGCCGAAGCTTTCTTT. The V gene is TRBV20-1, the J gene TRBJ1-1, with a tentative D call TRBD1 (5 bases). Germline CDR1 is DFQATT and CDR2 is SNEGSKA (reference sequence). The CDR3 runs 11 residues.

This clonotype was seen only a few times. The gene calls are TRBV5-1 and TRBJ2-3; TRBD1 matches at 7 bases. Germline values: CDR1 SGHRS, CDR2 YFSETQ. V lost 3 bases, J lost 1 base, and 2 bases stayed unmatched. CDR3 length equals 14 residues. CDR3 loop: CASSSGQGTDTQYF. CDR3 sequence (DNA): TGCGCCAGCAGCTCTGGACAGGGCACAGATACGCAGTATTTT.

This clonotype showed up just a few times. A much larger clone lies a single base off, so this may be a read error. The chain links TRBV7-2 to TRBJ2-7; D gene unclear. CDR1 and CDR2 (germline): SGHTA, FQGNSA. V gave up 2 bases and J gave up 7 bases, with 9 bases separating them. CDR3 length equals 12 residues. The CDR3 spells CASSLCSREQYF. The CDR3 bases are TGTGCCAGCAGCTTATGTTCACGAGAGCAGTACTTC.

The rearrangement links TRBV18 to TRBJ1-1; 8 nucleotides line up with TRBD1. The CDR3 contains 13 residues. The V gene end was trimmed by 3 bases and the J gene end by 8 bases; junction bases not matched to a gene: 5. The germline gives CDR1 KGHSH, CDR2 LQKENI. As DNA, the CDR3 is TGTGCCAGCTCACCGGGGGACAGGCAAGAAGCTTTCTTT. Protein sequence: CASSPGDRQEAFF.

The CDR3 protein is CASSQMGVIGTDTQYF. The CDR3 DNA reads TGTGCCAGCAGCCAAATGGGGGTGATTGGCACAGATACGCAGTATTTT. The chain couples TRBV7-9 to TRBJ2-3; perhaps D is TRBD1 or TRBD2 (5 bases each). CDR1 is SEHNR, CDR2 FQNEAQ, per germline (reference sequence). Trimming took 5 bases from V and 1 from J, leaving 16 bases between them. This CDR3 is 16 amino acids long. The full variable domain, with the rest looked up from reference TRBV7-9 and TRBJ2-3, is DTGVSQNPRHKITKRGQNVTFRCDPISEHNRLYWYRQTLGQGPEFLTYFQNEAQLEKSRLLSDRFSAERPKGSFSTLEIQRTEQGDSAMYLCASSQMGVIGTDTQYFGPGTRLTVL.

In its sample, this clonotype was seen many times. The chain is built from TRBV11-3 and TRBJ1-2; D possibly corresponds to TRBD1 (5 bases). Deletions cut 5 bases from V and 8 bases from J, with 24 bases between. Germline CDR1 SGHNT, CDR2 YENEEA. The CDR3 runs 16 residues. In nucleotides, the CDR3 is TGTGCCAGCAGCCCGCGGAGGACGGTGGGGGTGAGCGGCTACACCTTC. Amino acids: CASSPRRTVGVSGYTF.

This clonotype was counted many times. The gene calls are TRBV27 and TRBJ1-1; D gene unclear. The CDR3 spans 16 residues. The ends were cut back, 3 bases at V and 5 bases at J, with 19 bases in the middle. Germline V gives CDR1 MNHEY, CDR2 SMNVEV (reference sequence). The CDR3: CASSFSGKTVGTEAFF. The CDR3 coding sequence is TGTGCCAGCAGTTTTTCAGGCAAAACAGTAGGGACTGAAGCTTTCTTT.

This clonotype was seen ten or more times. The CDR3 here is CASSYPFGGNTIYF. CDR3 in DNA: TGTGCCAGCAGCTACCCTTTCGGGGGAAACACCATATATTTT. V usage is TRBV7-6 and J usage is TRBJ1-3; D is unresolved. Per germline, CDR1 SGHVS and CDR2 FNYEAQ. The germline V and J ends were trimmed by 4 bases and 4 bases, with 11 bases remaining between them. This CDR3 contains 14 residues. Full variable domain (outside the CDR3, taken from reference TRBV7-6 and TRBJ1-3): GAGVSQSPRYKVTKRGQDVALRCDPISGHVSLYWYRQALGQGPEFLTYFNYEAQQDKSGLPNDRFSAERPEGSISTLTIQRTEQRDSAMYRCASSYPFGGNTIYFGEGSWLTVV.

This chain links TRBV11-2 with TRBJ2-1; 12 bases are shared with TRBD1. The CDR3 length is 16 residues. Germline V gene sequence: CDR1 SGHAT, CDR2 FQNNGV. J gave up 9 bases and V 7 bases, and 13 bases lay outside the gene matches. The CDR3: CASTNTGGQGAGEQFF. CDR3 coding DNA: TGTGCCAGCACCAACACGGGGGGACAGGGGGCTGGTGAGCAGTTCTTC.

This clonotype was observed at least ten times. V is TRBV29-1 and J is TRBJ1-2; D possibly corresponds to TRBD1 (5 bases). The germline gives CDR1 SQVTM, CDR2 ANQGSEA. V was cut by 3 bases and J by 0 bases, with 11 bases left in between. There are 14 residues in the CDR3. The CDR3 loop reads CSVEGEGSNYGYTF. CDR3 nucleotides: TGCAGCGTTGAGGGGGAAGGGTCTAACTATGGCTACACCTTC.

This clonotype was recorded many times. The gene calls are TRBV6-1 and TRBJ1-1; 11 nucleotides align to TRBD1. With 5 bases clipped from V and 1 base from J, the junction kept 9 bases outside the gene matches. Germline V gives CDR1 MNHNS, CDR2 SASEGT. The CDR3 is 17 residues long. The CDR3 DNA follows: TGTGCCAGCAGTCCTCCGGGGGACAGGGGGTCGAACACTGAAGCTTTCTTT. Translated, it gives CASSPPGDRGSNTEAFF.

In its sample, this clonotype was seen many times. This rearrangement joins TRBV20-1 to TRBJ1-1; 10 bases map to TRBD1. This CDR3 spans 14 amino acids. Germline values: CDR1 DFQATT, CDR2 SNEGSKA (reference sequence). The V segment lost 3 bases and the J segment 9 bases; nucleotides outside the gene matches: 10. The CDR3 is CSASDQDRGTQAFF. The CDR3 nucleotides are TGCAGTGCTAGTGACCAGGACAGGGGGACACAAGCTTTCTTT.

On this clonotype: A single base separates this from a much larger clone, so it may be a read error. The chain couples TRBV7-2 to TRBJ1-1; possible D gene TRBD1, 6 bases. The CDR3 consists of 14 residues. Germline CDR1 reads SGHTA; CDR2 reads FQGNSA. The CDR3 nucleotides read TGTGCCAGCAGCTTTCAGGGGACGAACACTGGAGCTTTCTTT. It translates to CASSFQGTNTGAFF. The whole variable domain, filled in from reference TRBV7-2 and TRBJ1-1, reads GAGVSQSPSNKVTEKGKDVELRCDPISGHTALYWYRQSLGQGLEFLIYFQGNSAPDKSGLPSDRFSAERTGGSVSTLTIQRTQQEDSAVYLCASSFQGTNTGAFFGQGTRLTVV.

As regards this clonotype: This may be a read error: a much more frequent sequence differs by one nucleotide. The chain uses TRBV9 and TRBJ1-1; a possible D gene is TRBD1 (5 bases). The V gene's germline CDR1 is SGDLS and CDR2 YYNGEE. Trimming pared 4 bases from V and 5 bases from J, leaving 15 bases between. There are 14 residues in the CDR3. In nucleotides, the CDR3 is TGTGCCAGCAGCTGGGGGAATGGGGCGACTGAAGCTTTCTTT. Amino acid sequence: CASSWGNGATEAFF.